Here is one T cell receptor (beta chain) with its context. The data are from a study of glioma-infiltrating T cells after dendritic cell vaccination. The primer mix had 60 V beta and 13 J beta primers. TCRdb's copy holds only in-frame clones and misses some; the assay was immunoSEQ multiplex PCR. Of about 95,000 clones listed, more than 75% are singletons. The CDR3 is 14 residues long. V gave up 1 base and J gave up 5 bases; unmatched junction bases: 4. Germline V gene sequence: CDR1 SGHVS, CDR2 FNYEAQ. Sequences were derived from blood, sampled before dendritic cell vaccination. V gene TRBV7-6 combines with J gene TRBJ1-2; 7 nucleotides align to TRBD1. This TCR was sampled from a human donor with glioblastoma. Here the CDR3 reads CASSLGGTEYGYTF. CDR3 nucleotides: TGTGCCAGCAGCTTAGGCGGGACAGAGTATGGCTACACCTTC.